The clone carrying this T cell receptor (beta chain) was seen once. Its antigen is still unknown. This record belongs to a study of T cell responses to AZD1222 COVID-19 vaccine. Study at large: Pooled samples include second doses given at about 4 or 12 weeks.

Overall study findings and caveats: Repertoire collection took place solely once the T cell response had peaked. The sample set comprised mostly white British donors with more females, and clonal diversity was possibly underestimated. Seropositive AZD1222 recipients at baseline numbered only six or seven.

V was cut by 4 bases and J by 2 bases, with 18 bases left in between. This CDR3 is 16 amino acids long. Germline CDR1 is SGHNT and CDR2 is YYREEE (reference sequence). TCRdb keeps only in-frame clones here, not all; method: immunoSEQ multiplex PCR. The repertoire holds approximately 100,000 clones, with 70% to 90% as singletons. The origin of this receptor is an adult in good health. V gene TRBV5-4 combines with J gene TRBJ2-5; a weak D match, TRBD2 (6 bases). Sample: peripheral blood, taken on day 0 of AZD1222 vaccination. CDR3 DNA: TGTGCCAGCAGCCACGGGGGTAGGGTGGCACAAGAGACCCAGTACTTC. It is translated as CASSHGGRVAQETQYF.